This T cell receptor (beta chain) was sequenced for a study of beta chain features in type 1 diabetes. Study-level results: VDJ junctions from patients with type 1 diabetes contained fewer insertions and more deletions. People with Type 1 diabetes carried modestly yet significantly shorter TCRB CDR3s in all four CD4+ subsets.

The whole isolated RNA underwent reverse transcription, so sequencing captured expressed TCRB transcripts. TCRdb's table, derived via immunoSEQ multiplex PCR, lists solely in-frame clones and lacks some. In the table there are about 710,000 clones, 11% to 15% of which are singletons. In total, each donor contributed a single heparinised blood draw that averaged about 110 mL. V lost 6 bases and J 3 bases, leaving 6 bases between the germline ends. CDR3 length equals 11 residues. Germline V gene lookup returns CDR1 MNHEY and CDR2 SVGAGI. To note about this clone: What it recognizes is unknown.

This sequence joins TRBV6-5 and TRBJ2-7, with unresolved D. The specimen was naive CD4+ T cells from blood. The TCR comes from a man aged 18 to 30 with type 1 diabetes. CDR3 nucleotides: TGTGCCAGCAGGAACAACTACGAGCAGTACTTC. Protein: CASRNNYEQYF.